The text below deals with one T cell receptor (beta chain). Its cognate antigen is unknown. This CDR3 region has 15 residues. The germline CDR1 and CDR2 sequences are SGHAT and FQNNGV. V gave up 5 bases and J gave up 3 bases, with 17 bases separating them. TCRdb's copy holds only in-frame clones and misses some; the assay was immunoSEQ multiplex PCR. The table records roughly 96,000 clones, approximately 94% of them present only once. Time point specified: cycle 4 day 1 (C4D1), after five to seven weeks of nivolumab. The patients all showed relapse after autologous stem cell transplantation, while their brentuximab vedotin exposure varied. The record originates from a study of PD-1 blockade in classical Hodgkin lymphoma. Findings and limits, study-wide: Complete responders entered with baseline diversity on par with newly diagnosed patients, the results showed.

The clonotype originates from a human donor with classical Hodgkin lymphoma. This specimen consisted of peripheral blood mononuclear cells (PBMCs), obtained before the fourth cycle of nivolumab. The chain combines TRBV11-2 with TRBJ2-7; maybe TRBD1 (5 bases). CDR3 amino acids: CASSLRKDRFYEQYF. In nucleotides, the CDR3 is TGTGCCAGCAGCCTCAGAAAAGACAGATTCTACGAGCAGTACTTC.